Listed below are T cell receptor beta chains from one sample, sequenced in a study of blood T cell repertoires in COVID-19. The repertoire was sequenced with immunoSEQ multiplex PCR; TCRdb's copy has only in-frame clones and lacks some. The table has 70,000 to 80,000 clones, 85% to 95% seen once. The specimen sequenced was peripheral blood. These receptors were taken from a woman aged 55-75 years with active COVID-19. The CDR3 runs from the conserved cysteine through the conserved F or W. The D gene is left open where the match is weak. Clone size is given for some rows only: seen once, a few or many times, or a class if the clone is expanded.

>TRBV6-1|NA|NA|TRBJ1-2
CASSETFSGNYGYTF
TGTGCCAGCAGTGAAACCTTTTCGGGAAACTATGGCTACACCTTC
>TRBV6-1|TRBD2|NA|TRBJ2-5
CASTPQGLAIETQYF
TGTGCCAGCACCCCCCAGGGACTAGCGATTGAGACCCAGTACTTC
>TRBV27|TRBD1|NA|TRBJ2-4
CASSLGTGGAKNIQYF
TGTGCCAGCAGTTTAGGGACAGGGGGAGCCAAAAACATTCAGTACTTC
>TRBV6-5|TRBD1|NA|TRBJ2-1
CASSYRQGARNEQFF
TGTGCCAGCAGTTACCGCCAGGGGGCTCGTAATGAGCAGTTCTTC
>TRBV18|TRBD1|NA|TRBJ1-1
CASSSGGQEGSNTEAFF
TGTGCCAGCTCATCGGGGGGACAGGAAGGTTCGAACACTGAAGCTTTCTTT
>TRBV28|NA|NA|TRBJ2-1
CASRRAPTATEQFF
TGTGCCAGCAGGCGGGCTCCTACGGCTACTGAGCAGTTCTTC
>TRBV6-6|TRBD2|NA|TRBJ2-1
CASTRSPTSGSAHSYNEQFF
TGTGCCAGCACTCGATCCCCGACTAGCGGGAGCGCCCACTCCTACAATGAGCAGTTCTTC
>TRBV3-1/TRBV3-2|NA|NA|TRBJ1-1
CASSHTPNTEAFF
TGTGCCAGCAGCCACACACCGAACACTGAAGCTTTCTTT
>TRBV3-1/TRBV3-2|NA|NA|TRBJ1-2
CASRSDRNYGYTF
TGTGCCAGCAGATCCGACAGAAACTATGGCTACACCTTC
>TRBV28|TRBD1|NA|TRBJ1-5
CASSFRGRGRNQPQHF
TGTGCCAGCAGTTTTAGGGGGCGCGGGCGCAATCAGCCCCAGCATTTT
>TRBV7-2|TRBD1|once|TRBJ2-2
CASSRDRVGGELFF
TGTGCCAGCAGCCGGGACAGGGTGGGCGGGGAGCTGTTTTTT
>TRBV6-5|NA|NA|TRBJ2-1
CASSYVGGRNEQFF
TGTGCCAGCAGTTACGTTGGAGGCCGGAATGAGCAGTTCTTC
>TRBV4-1|NA|NA|TRBJ1-5
CASSQGLQGGQPQHF
TGCGCCAGCAGCCAAGGTCTACAGGGCGGACAGCCCCAGCATTTT
>TRBV7-8|NA|NA|TRBJ1-1
CASSEQGNTEAFF
TGTGCCAGCAGCGAACAGGGGAACACTGAAGCTTTCTTT
>TRBV7-9|TRBD2|NA|TRBJ2-1
CASSLVVGRAKWNNEQFF
TGTGCCAGCAGCTTAGTCGTCGGGAGGGCCAAGTGGAACAATGAGCAGTTCTTC
>TRBV6-6|NA|once|TRBJ2-1
CASSPYSPYNEQFF
TGTGCCAGCAGTCCTTACTCACCCTACAATGAGCAGTTCTTC
>TRBV28|NA|NA|TRBJ2-7
CASSLTGNYEQYF
TGTGCCAGCAGTTTAACGGGAAATTACGAGCAGTACTTC
>TRBV19|NA|NA|TRBJ1-2
CASSIEPGLPGENGYTF
TGTGCCAGTAGTATTGAACCGGGACTGCCTGGGGAGAATGGCTACACCTTC
>TRBV9|NA|NA|TRBJ2-6
CASSVPSGANVLTF
TGTGCCAGCAGCGTACCATCTGGGGCCAACGTCCTGACTTTC
>TRBV24-1|TRBD2|NA|TRBJ2-1
CATSDPGLAGSYNEQFF
TGTGCCACCAGTGATCCCGGACTAGCGGGCTCCTACAATGAGCAGTTCTTC
>TRBV5-1|TRBD2|NA|TRBJ2-1
CASSWTSGTGNEQFF
TGCGCCAGCAGCTGGACTAGCGGGACGGGCAATGAGCAGTTCTTC
>TRBV6-5|NA|NA|TRBJ1-5
CASSRDIDQPQHF
TGTGCCAGCAGCCGGGACATCGATCAGCCCCAGCATTTT
>TRBV7-2|TRBD1|few|TRBJ2-5
CASSPGQRQAYQETQYF
TGTGCCAGCAGCCCGGGACAGCGACAAGCCTACCAAGAGACCCAGTACTTC
>TRBV18|NA|NA|TRBJ2-3
CASSRRAGTDTQYF
TGTGCCAGCTCGCGGAGGGCCGGCACAGATACGCAGTATTTT
>TRBV6-5|TRBD1|NA|TRBJ1-1
CASSQGANPTEAFF
TGTGCCAGCAGTCAGGGGGCGAACCCAACTGAAGCTTTCTTT
>TRBV19|TRBD1|NA|TRBJ1-2
CASRRPDRGTYYGYTF
TGTGCCAGTAGGAGGCCCGACAGGGGAACCTACTATGGCTACACCTTC
>TRBV29-1|NA|NA|TRBJ2-5
CSATVGETQYF
TGCAGCGCGACAGTTGGAGAGACCCAGTACTTC
>TRBV27|NA|NA|TRBJ1-5
CASSWSNEDNQPQHF
TGTGCCAGCAGTTGGTCAAACGAGGACAATCAGCCCCAGCATTTT
>TRBV21-1|NA|NA|TRBJ2-1
CASSKAGGPYNEQFF
TGTGCCAGCAGCAAAGCCGGCGGGCCTTACAATGAGCAGTTCTTC
>TRBV19|NA|NA|TRBJ1-4
CASQKDTTATNEKLFF
TGTGCCAGCCAGAAGGACACGACGGCAACTAATGAAAAACTGTTTTTT
>TRBV7-2|TRBD1|NA|TRBJ1-5
CASSSPTGDQPQHF
TGTGCCAGCAGCTCACCGACAGGGGATCAGCCCCAGCATTTT
>TRBV5-4|TRBD1|NA|TRBJ2-2
CASSSRGTGYTGELFF
TGTGCCAGCAGTTCGAGAGGGACAGGCTACACCGGGGAGCTGTTTTTT
>TRBV3-1/TRBV3-2|TRBD1|NA|TRBJ1-6
CASSPSTGATYNSPLHF
TGTGCCAGCAGCCCCTCGACAGGGGCCACCTATAATTCACCCCTCCACTTT
>TRBV30|NA|NA|TRBJ1-2
CAWSLDSTYGYTF
TGTGCCTGGAGTTTGGACTCTACCTATGGCTACACCTTC
>TRBV5-5|NA|NA|TRBJ1-5
CASSLELRVYQPQHF
TGTGCCAGCAGCTTGGAGTTGAGGGTCTATCAGCCCCAGCATTTT
>TRBV28|TRBD1|NA|TRBJ1-2
CAIHRRTGNGYTF
TGTGCCATTCATCGGAGGACAGGGAATGGCTACACCTTC
>TRBV5-4|TRBD2|NA|TRBJ2-3
CASSLELAGGVDTQYF
TGTGCCAGCAGCTTGGAACTAGCGGGAGGGGTAGATACGCAGTATTTT
>TRBV18|TRBD2|NA|TRBJ2-5
CASSPQRDLQETQYF
TGTGCCAGCTCACCACAGCGGGACCTCCAGGAGACCCAGTACTTC
>TRBV21-1|NA|NA|TRBJ2-7
CTHRDRETYEQYF
TGTACTCACCGGGACAGGGAAACCTACGAGCAGTACTTC
>TRBV11-2|NA|NA|TRBJ1-2
CASSLARVNYGYTF
TGTGCCAGCAGCTTGGCCCGGGTTAACTATGGCTACACCTTC
>TRBV19|TRBD2|NA|TRBJ2-1
CASSKGHLAGGFGEQFF
TGTGCCAGTAGTAAGGGCCACCTAGCGGGAGGGTTTGGTGAGCAGTTCTTC
>TRBV6-5|NA|NA|TRBJ1-2
CASNGVSPGYTF
TGTGCCAGCAACGGGGTATCGCCGGGCTACACCTTC
>TRBV15|NA|NA|TRBJ2-1
CATSRGGTNNEQFF
TGTGCCACCAGCAGAGGAGGGACAAACAATGAGCAGTTCTTC
>TRBV28|NA|NA|TRBJ2-5
CATRPLTYQETQYF
TGTGCCACCCGGCCACTAACATACCAAGAGACCCAGTACTTC
>TRBV16|TRBD1|NA|TRBJ1-2
CASSQSRTGGEGYTF
TGTGCCAGCAGCCAATCGCGGACAGGGGGCGAGGGCTACACCTTC
>TRBV14|TRBD2|NA|TRBJ2-7
CASSPSGTSVKQYF
TGTGCCAGCAGCCCCTCCGGGACTAGCGTAAAACAGTACTTC
>TRBV23-1|NA|NA|TRBJ2-3
CAPGRGTDTQYF
TGCGCCCCGGGAAGGGGGACAGATACGCAGTATTTT
>TRBV6-5|NA|NA|TRBJ1-1
CASGPRMNTEAFF
TGTGCCAGCGGCCCCAGGATGAACACTGAAGCTTTCTTT